The clone carrying this T cell receptor (beta chain) occurred a few times. Antigen specificity is unknown. This entry is derived from a study of T-cell memory formation after mild COVID-19. Turning to the study itself: Largely donor-specific TCR clusters were found. Overall study results and limits: Memory cells collected pre-infection included some clones that later responded, suggesting cross-reactive memory joined. Confirmation was lacking for SARS-CoV-2 specificity of second-wave clones that peaked on day 37.

UMIs and sample barcodes were carried by the TCR alpha and TCR beta cDNA libraries that 5'RACE produced using constant-segment primers. TCRdb re-derived calls from the 5' RACE reads in MiXCR, one entry per CDR3 protein. The sample contains about 500,000 distinct CDR3 sequences, around 21% of which appear only once. Germline CDR1 reads SNHLY; CDR2 reads FYNNEI. The CDR3 consists of 18 residues. Trimming pared 8 bases from V and 3 bases from J, leaving 27 bases between. The receptor was isolated from an adult woman who had mild COVID-19 (a few samples of this study predate the infection). Cell type and time point are not known. The V gene is TRBV2, the J gene TRBJ2-3, with a possible D match to TRBD2 (6 bases). Sequencing was done on a sample of PBMCs or a T cell subset sorted from them (not recorded which). As DNA, the CDR3 is TGTGCCAGCTCGCTGGTCCTAGCGTCGGTGATACGGACAGATACGCAGTATTTT. It encodes CASSLVLASVIRTDTQYF. Together with reference TRBV2 and TRBJ2-3, the CDR3 gives the full variable domain: EPEVTQTPSHQVTQMGQEVILRCVPISNHLYFYWYRQILGQKVEFLVSFYNNEISEKSEIFDDQFSVERPDGSNFTLKIRSTKLEDSAMYFCASSLVLASVIRTDTQYFGPGTRLTVL.